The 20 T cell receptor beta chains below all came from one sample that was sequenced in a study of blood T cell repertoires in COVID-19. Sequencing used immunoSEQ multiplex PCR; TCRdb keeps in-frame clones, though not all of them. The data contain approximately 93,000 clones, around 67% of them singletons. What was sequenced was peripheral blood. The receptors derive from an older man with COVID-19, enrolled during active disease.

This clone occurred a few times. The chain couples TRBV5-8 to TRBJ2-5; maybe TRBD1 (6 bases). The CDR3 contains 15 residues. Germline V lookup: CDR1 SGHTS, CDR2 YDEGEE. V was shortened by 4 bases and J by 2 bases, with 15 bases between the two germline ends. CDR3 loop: CASSLRDILQETQYF. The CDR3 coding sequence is TGTGCCAGCAGCCTACGGGACATCCTTCAAGAGACCCAGTACTTC.

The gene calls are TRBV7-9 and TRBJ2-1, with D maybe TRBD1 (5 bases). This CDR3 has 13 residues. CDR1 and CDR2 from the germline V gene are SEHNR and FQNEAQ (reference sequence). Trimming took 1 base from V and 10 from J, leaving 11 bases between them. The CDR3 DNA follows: TGTGCCAGCAGCTTAGAGGGGCCCCAGGAGCAGTTCTTC. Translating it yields CASSLEGPQEQFF.

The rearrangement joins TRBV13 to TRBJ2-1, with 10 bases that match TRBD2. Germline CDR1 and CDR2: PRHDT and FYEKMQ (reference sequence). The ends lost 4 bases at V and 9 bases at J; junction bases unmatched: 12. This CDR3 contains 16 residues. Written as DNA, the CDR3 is TGTGCCAGCAGCTCACTTCCCTCTAGCGGGGGTTCTGAGCAGTTCTTC. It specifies CASSSLPSSGGSEQFF.

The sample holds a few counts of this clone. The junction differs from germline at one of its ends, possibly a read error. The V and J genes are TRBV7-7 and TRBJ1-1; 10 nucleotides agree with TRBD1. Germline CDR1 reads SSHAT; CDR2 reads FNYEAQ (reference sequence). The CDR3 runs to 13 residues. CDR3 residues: CASSLDRGGRAFF. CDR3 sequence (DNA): TGTGCTAGCAGCTTGGACAGGGGGGGGAGAGCTTTCTTT.

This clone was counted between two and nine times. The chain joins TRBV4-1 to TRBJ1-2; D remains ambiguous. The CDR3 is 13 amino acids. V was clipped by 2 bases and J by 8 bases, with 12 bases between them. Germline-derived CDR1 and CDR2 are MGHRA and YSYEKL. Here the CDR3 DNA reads TGCGCCAGCAGCCAAATTAGGAGCCTAGGCTACACCTTC. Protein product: CASSQIRSLGYTF.

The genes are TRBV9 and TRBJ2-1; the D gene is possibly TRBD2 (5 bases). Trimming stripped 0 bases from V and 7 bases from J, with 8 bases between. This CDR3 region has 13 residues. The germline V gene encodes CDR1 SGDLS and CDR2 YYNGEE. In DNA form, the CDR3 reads TGTGCCAGCAGCGTAGACGGGGTTAATGAGCAGTTCTTC. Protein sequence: CASSVDGVNEQFF.

The CDR3 DNA sequence: TGTGCCAGCAGTTTAAGGTTACAGCACAATCAGCCCCAGCATTTT. Its protein is CASSLRLQHNQPQHF. This sequence joins TRBV28 and TRBJ1-5; D gene uncertain. There are 15 residues in the CDR3. Per germline, CDR1 MDHEN and CDR2 SYDVKM. The V end was cut by 2 bases, the J end by 3 bases, with 11 bases between.

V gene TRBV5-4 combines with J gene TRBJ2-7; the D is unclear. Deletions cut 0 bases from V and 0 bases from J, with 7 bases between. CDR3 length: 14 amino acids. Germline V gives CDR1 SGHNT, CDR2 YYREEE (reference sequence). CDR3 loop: CASSLDTSSYEQYF. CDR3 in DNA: TGTGCCAGCAGCTTGGACACAAGCTCCTACGAGCAGTACTTC.

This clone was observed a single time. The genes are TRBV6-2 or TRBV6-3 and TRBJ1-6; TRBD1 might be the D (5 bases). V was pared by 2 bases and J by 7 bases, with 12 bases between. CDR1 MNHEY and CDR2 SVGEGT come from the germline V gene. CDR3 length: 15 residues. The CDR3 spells CASSYGGNRNSPLHF. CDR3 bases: TGTGCCAGCAGTTACGGGGGGAATAGGAATTCACCCCTCCACTTT.

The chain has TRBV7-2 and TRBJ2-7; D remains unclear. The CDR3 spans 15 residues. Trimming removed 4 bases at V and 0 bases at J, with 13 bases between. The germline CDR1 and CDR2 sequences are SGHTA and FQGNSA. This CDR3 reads CASSSYTVSSYEQYF. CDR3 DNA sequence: TGTGCCAGCAGCTCTTATACGGTGAGCTCCTACGAGCAGTACTTC.

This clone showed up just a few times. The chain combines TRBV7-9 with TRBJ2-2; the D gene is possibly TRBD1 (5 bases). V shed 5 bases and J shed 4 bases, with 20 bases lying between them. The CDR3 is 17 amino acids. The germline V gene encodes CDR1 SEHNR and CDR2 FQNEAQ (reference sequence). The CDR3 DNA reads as TGTGCCAGCAGCCGACTGAGCAGGGTATGGGGCACCGGGGAGCTGTTTTTT. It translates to CASSRLSRVWGTGELFF.

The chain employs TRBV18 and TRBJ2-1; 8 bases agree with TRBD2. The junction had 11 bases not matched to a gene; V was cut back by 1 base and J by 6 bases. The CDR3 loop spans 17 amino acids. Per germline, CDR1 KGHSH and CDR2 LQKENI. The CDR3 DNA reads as TGTGCCAGCTCACCACGATTAGCGGGAATAATGGGCAATGAGCAGTTCTTC. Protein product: CASSPRLAGIMGNEQFF.

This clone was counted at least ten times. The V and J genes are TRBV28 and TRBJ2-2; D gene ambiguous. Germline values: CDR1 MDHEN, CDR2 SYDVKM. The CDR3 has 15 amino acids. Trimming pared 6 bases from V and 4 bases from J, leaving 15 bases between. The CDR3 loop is CASSPDGPFTGELFF. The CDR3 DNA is TGTGCCAGCAGCCCAGATGGGCCCTTCACCGGGGAGCTGTTTTTT.

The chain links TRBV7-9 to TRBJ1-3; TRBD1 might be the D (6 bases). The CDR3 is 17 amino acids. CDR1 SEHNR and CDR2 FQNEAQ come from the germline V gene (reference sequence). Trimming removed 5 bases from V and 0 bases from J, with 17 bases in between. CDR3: CASSTQTGPSSGNTIYF. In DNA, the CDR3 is TGTGCCAGCAGCACTCAAACAGGGCCGAGCTCTGGAAACACCATATATTTT. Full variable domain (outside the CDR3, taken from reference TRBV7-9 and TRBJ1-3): DTGVSQNPRHKITKRGQNVTFRCDPISEHNRLYWYRQTLGQGPEFLTYFQNEAQLEKSRLLSDRFSAERPKGSFSTLEIQRTEQGDSAMYLCASSTQTGPSSGNTIYFGEGSWLTVV.

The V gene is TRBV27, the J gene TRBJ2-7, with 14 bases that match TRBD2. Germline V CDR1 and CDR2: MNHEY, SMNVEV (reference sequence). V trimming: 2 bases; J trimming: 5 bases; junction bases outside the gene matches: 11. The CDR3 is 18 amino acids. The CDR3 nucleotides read TGTGCCAGCAGTTTAGGGACTAGCGGGAGTTGGGTTTACAACGAGCAGTACTTC. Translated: CASSLGTSGSWVYNEQYF.

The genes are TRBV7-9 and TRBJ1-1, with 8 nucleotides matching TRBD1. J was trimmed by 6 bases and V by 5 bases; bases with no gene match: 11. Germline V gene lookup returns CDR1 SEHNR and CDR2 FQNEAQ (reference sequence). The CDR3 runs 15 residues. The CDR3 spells CASSDSTGEDSEAFF. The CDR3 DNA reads TGTGCCAGCAGCGACTCGACAGGGGAAGATTCTGAAGCTTTCTTT.

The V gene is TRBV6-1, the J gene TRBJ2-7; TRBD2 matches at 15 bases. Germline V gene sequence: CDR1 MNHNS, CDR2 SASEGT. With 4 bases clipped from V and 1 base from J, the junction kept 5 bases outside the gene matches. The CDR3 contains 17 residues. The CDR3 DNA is TGTGCCAGCAGTGGGACTAGCGGGAGGGCTCCATCCTACGAGCAGTACTTC. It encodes CASSGTSGRAPSYEQYF.

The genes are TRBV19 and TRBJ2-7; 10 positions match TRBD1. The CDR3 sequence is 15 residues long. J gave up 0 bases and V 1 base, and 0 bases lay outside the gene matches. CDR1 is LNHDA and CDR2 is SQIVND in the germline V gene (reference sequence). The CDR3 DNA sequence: TGTGCCAGTAGTATAGGGACAGGGGGCTCCTACGAGCAGTACTTC. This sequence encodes CASSIGTGGSYEQYF.

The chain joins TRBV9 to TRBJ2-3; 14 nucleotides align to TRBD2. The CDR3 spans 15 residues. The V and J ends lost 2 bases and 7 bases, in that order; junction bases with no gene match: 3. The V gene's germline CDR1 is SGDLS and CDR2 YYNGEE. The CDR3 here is CASSVTSGRANTQYF. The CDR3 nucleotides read TGTGCCAGCAGCGTGACTAGCGGGAGGGCCAATACGCAGTATTTT.

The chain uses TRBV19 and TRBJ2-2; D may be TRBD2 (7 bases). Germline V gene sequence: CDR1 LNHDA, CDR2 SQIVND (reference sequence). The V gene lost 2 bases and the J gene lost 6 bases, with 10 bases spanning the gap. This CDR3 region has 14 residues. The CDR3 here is CASSIRGGAGELFF. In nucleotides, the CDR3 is TGTGCCAGTAGTATAAGAGGGGGGGCCGGGGAGCTGTTTTTT. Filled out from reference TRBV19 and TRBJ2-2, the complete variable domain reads DGGITQSPKYLFRKEGQNVTLSCEQNLNHDAMYWYRQDPGQGLRLIYYSQIVNDFQKGDIAEGYSVSREKKESFPLTVTSAQKNPTAFYLCASSIRGGAGELFFGEGSRLTVL.